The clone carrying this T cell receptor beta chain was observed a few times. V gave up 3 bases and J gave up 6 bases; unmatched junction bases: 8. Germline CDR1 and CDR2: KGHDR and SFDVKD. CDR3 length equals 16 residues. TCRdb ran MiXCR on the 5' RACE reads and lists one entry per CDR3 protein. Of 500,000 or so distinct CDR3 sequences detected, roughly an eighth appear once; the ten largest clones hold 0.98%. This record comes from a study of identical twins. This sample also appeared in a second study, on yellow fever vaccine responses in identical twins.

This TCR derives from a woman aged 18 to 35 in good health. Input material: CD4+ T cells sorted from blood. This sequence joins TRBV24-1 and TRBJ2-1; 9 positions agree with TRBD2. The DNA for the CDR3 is TGTGCCACCAGTGATCAGACTAGCGGCCTTCTCAATGAGCAGTTCTTC. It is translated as CATSDQTSGLLNEQFF.